This T cell receptor (beta chain) originates from a study of blood T cell repertoires in COVID-19. About the research overall: Acute-phase and convalescent COVID-19 samples originated in the United States, Italy and Spain. From T cells, B-cell-depleted T cells, or PBMCs came the material, which was cDNA or gDNA.

Authors' processing steps: The assay estimated nucleated cells by amplifying reference gene primers. Sequencing was performed with immunoSEQ multiplex PCR; in TCRdb, only in-frame clones are kept and a portion is missing. The V and J calls and clone size are taken from that table; D and trimming were inferred from the DNA. This sample has about 150,000 clones, with 80% found just once. This clone was found once. The CDR3 extends over 13 amino acids. Germline assignment: CDR1 MNHEY and CDR2 SVGAGI. Deletions cut 1 base from V and 6 bases from J, with 4 bases between. This TCR was recovered from a woman between 50 and 59 years old with acute or convalescent COVID-19. The sequencing input was peripheral blood. The V gene is TRBV6-5, the J gene TRBJ1-6, with D uncertain. CDR3 amino acids: CASSYFSNSPLHF. Here the CDR3 DNA reads TGTGCCAGCAGTTACTTTAGTAATTCACCCCTCCACTTT.